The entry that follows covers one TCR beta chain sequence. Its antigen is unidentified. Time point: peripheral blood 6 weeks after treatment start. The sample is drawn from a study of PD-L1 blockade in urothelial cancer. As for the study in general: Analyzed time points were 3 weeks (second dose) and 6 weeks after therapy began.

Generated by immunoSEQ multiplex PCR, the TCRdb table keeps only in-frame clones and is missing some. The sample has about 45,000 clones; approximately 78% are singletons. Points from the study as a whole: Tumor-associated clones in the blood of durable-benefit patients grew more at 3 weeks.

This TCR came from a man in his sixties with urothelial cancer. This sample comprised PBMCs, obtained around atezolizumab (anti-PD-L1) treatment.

CDR3 region: CASSPLGQGANTQYF. The CDR3 nucleotides read TGTGCCAGCTCACCACTGGGACAGGGGGCAAATACGCAGTATTTT. This rearrangement joins TRBV18 to TRBJ2-3, with 12 bases lining up with TRBD1. V trimming: 1 base; J trimming: 7 bases; junction bases outside the gene matches: 3. This CDR3 region has 15 residues. Germline V lookup: CDR1 KGHSH, CDR2 LQKENI.